These 3 T cell receptor beta chains were all obtained from the same sample, sequenced in a study of T cell responses to AZD1222 COVID-19 vaccine. The method was immunoSEQ multiplex PCR; TCRdb's version includes in-frame clones alone and lacks a portion of them. Among 130,000 or so clones listed, 85% to 90% were seen once. Sequences were derived from peripheral blood, sampled on day 0 of AZD1222 vaccination. The receptor source for this set is an adult in good health.

The V call is TRBV9, the J call TRBJ1-4; D not certain. This CDR3 region has 15 residues. V dropped 0 bases and J dropped 5 bases, with 11 bases sitting between them. Germline loops: CDR1 SGDLS, CDR2 YYNGEE. The CDR3 reads CASSVEGQMNEKLFF. CDR3 bases: TGTGCCAGCAGCGTAGAAGGGCAGATGAATGAAAAACTGTTTTTT.

The chain links TRBV18 to TRBJ1-6, with unresolved D. Deletions cut 0 bases from V and 3 bases from J, with 6 bases between. CDR3 size: 15 residues. CDR1 and CDR2 from the germline V gene are KGHSH and LQKENI. CDR3 nucleotides: TGTGCCAGCTCACCACCTCACAGCTATAATTCACCCCTCCACTTT. It is translated as CASSPPHSYNSPLHF. The whole variable domain, filled in from reference TRBV18 and TRBJ1-6, reads NAGVMQNPRHLVRRRGQEARLRCSPMKGHSHVYWYRQLPEEGLKFMVYLQKENIIDESGMPKERFSAEFPKEGPSILRIQQVVRGDSAAYFCASSPPHSYNSPLHFGNGTRLTVT.

This chain connects TRBV14 to TRBJ1-6; unclear D gene. The CDR3 extends over 17 amino acids. The germline V gene encodes CDR1 SGHDN and CDR2 FVKESK. Trimming removed 4 bases at V and 0 bases at J, with 13 bases between. Written as DNA, the CDR3 is TGTGCCAGCAGCCTAGACCTCCCTAGCTCCTATAATTCACCCCTCCACTTT. Translated: CASSLDLPSSYNSPLHF.